This TCR beta chain was sequenced for a study of cytomegalovirus exposure and HLA in healthy donors. Overall study results and limits: Data from an earlier analysis indicated that most TCR beta V segments were productive either about 90% or about 30% of the time. Certain indistinguishable V segments, among them TRBV6-2 and TRBV6-3, were excluded. Analysis was carried out at a later point, and it linked a missense DCLRE1C variant to TCR beta V- and J-gene trimming.

Points on this clone: No antigen is known for it.

This CDR3 has 17 amino acids. Trimming took off 4 bases at V and 3 bases at J, with 18 bases between the two ends. Germline values: CDR1 MNHNS, CDR2 SASEGT. Primers included in the PCR were 60 Vbeta and 13 Jbeta primers. Original data processing: Later, 65 million to 85 million unique TCR beta chains were counted in an analysis, and about 10 million of them were shared. This table comes from immunoSEQ multiplex PCR, and its TCRdb copy is limited to in-frame clones, with some not included. The V and J calls and clone size are taken from that table; D and trimming were inferred from the DNA. This table holds approximately 110,000 clones, 77% found once.

The sequence was collected from a woman aged 40 to 50 in good health and CMV-seropositive. Sequencing used PBMCs. This chain connects TRBV6-1 to TRBJ2-2, with D perhaps matching TRBD2 (5 bases). The DNA for the CDR3 is TGTGCCAGCAGTGCCATCAAGGGAGCGTTCTACACCGGGGAGCTGTTTTTT. Translation: CASSAIKGAFYTGELFF.